The clone carrying this T cell receptor beta chain showed up just a few times. Original methodology: Amplifying reference gene primers gave estimates of nucleated cell counts. Data came from immunoSEQ multiplex PCR; TCRdb stores just in-frame clones and leaves some out. That table is the source of V, J and clone size, and D and trimming were worked out from the DNA. The table lists around 180,000 clones, roughly 88% of them singletons. The CDR3 is 13 residues long. Germline-derived CDR1 and CDR2 are MNHEY and SMNVEV (reference sequence). V shed 7 bases and J shed 9 bases, with 16 bases lying between them. The source of the sample is a study of blood T cell repertoires in COVID-19. The wider study: Sites across the United States, Italy and Spain contributed samples from acute and convalescent COVID-19. PBMCs, B-cell-depleted T cells, or T cells were the source of the cDNA or gDNA that made up the material.

The receptor was isolated from a human donor with active or convalescent COVID-19. The donor label of this sample is uncertain. The sequenced sample was peripheral blood. The chain employs TRBV27 and TRBJ2-1; D is ambiguous. The DNA for the CDR3 is TGTGCCAGCACCCTCTCCCCCACCGGTGAGCAGTTCTTC. Its protein is CASTLSPTGEQFF.